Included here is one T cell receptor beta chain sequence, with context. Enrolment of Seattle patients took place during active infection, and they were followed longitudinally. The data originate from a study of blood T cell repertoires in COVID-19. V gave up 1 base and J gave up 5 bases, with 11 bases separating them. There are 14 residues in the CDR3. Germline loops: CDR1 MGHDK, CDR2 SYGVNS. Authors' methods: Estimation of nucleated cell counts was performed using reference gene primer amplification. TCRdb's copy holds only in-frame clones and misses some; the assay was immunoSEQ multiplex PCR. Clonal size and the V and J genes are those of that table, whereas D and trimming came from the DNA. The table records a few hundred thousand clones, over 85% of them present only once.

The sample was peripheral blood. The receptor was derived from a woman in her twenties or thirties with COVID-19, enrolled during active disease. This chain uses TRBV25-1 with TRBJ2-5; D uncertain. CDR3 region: CASSEFGQSETQYF. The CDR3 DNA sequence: TGTGCCAGCAGTGAATTTGGTCAGTCCGAGACCCAGTACTTC.